This T cell receptor beta chain was recorded in a study of blood T cell repertoires in COVID-19. Background on the study: Sites across the United States, Italy and Spain contributed samples from acute and convalescent COVID-19. From T cells, B-cell-depleted T cells, or PBMCs came the material, which was cDNA or gDNA.

Germline V gene lookup returns CDR1 SGHNT and CDR2 YYREEE (reference sequence). J gave up 4 bases and V 4 bases, and 9 bases lay outside the gene matches. The CDR3 is made up of 16 amino acids. This clone was counted a single time. Generated by immunoSEQ multiplex PCR, the TCRdb table keeps only in-frame clones and is missing some. Among roughly 86,000 clones listed, about 80% were seen once. The receptor's source is a woman in her seventies with acute or convalescent COVID-19. The sequencing sample was made of peripheral blood. This chain connects TRBV5-4 to TRBJ2-5, with 11 bases identical to TRBD2. The chain's CDR3 is CASSQGGLAGGETQYF. CDR3 in DNA: TGTGCCAGCAGCCAGGGTGGTCTAGCGGGGGGAGAGACCCAGTACTTC.